This T cell receptor beta chain was captured in a study of cytomegalovirus exposure and HLA in healthy donors. V lost 7 bases and J 0 bases, leaving 15 bases between the germline ends. Germline assignment: CDR1 SQVTM and CDR2 ANQGSEA. The CDR3 is 14 amino acids. A multiplex PCR was run with 60 Vbeta primers and 13 Jbeta primers. TCRdb keeps only in-frame clones here, not all; method: immunoSEQ multiplex PCR. The top ten clones hold roughly 1.5% of a sample with 200,000 or so clones, 65% to 85% of them seen once. This chain connects TRBV29-1 to TRBJ1-2; D is perhaps TRBD1 (6 bases). The sequence came from a man in his fifties in good health and CMV-seronegative. The sequencing sample was made of PBMCs. CDR3 residues: CSAGEPISNYGYTF. Here the CDR3 DNA reads TGCAGCGCAGGGGAGCCTATCTCTAACTATGGCTACACCTTC.